This T cell receptor beta chain was profiled in a study of CD8+ T cells in alopecia areata. Using a FACSAria, the CD4+ and CD8+ T cells were sorted from the PBMCs. In the case of this clone: Its antigen remains unknown.

Findings of the study overall: Compared with normal scalp, lesional scalp had higher clonality and more expanded CD8+ clones. Tissue-resident alphabeta T cells belonging to normal skin likewise get sequenced within scalp specimens. Relative to mice, TCR sharing across patients was less clear, a difference possibly HLA-related.

Following extraction, RNA underwent reverse transcription to cDNA, which served as the sequencing template. Only in-frame clones appear in the TCRdb table, and some are missing; sequencing was by immunoSEQ multiplex PCR. The sample includes 100,000 to 120,000 clones, around 55% seen only once; the top ten take around 20%. The source is a human donor in good health. Sequencing was performed on CD8+ T cells sorted from blood.

Here the CDR3 reads CASSQETQYF. The CDR3 DNA sequence: TGTGCCAGCAGCCAAGAGACCCAGTACTTC. V usage is TRBV6-5 and J usage is TRBJ2-5; no clear D. The CDR3 length is 10 residues. The germline V gene has CDR1 MNHEY and CDR2 SVGAGI. V gave up 6 bases and J gave up 1 base, with 0 bases separating them.